What follows are 9 T cell receptor beta chains derived from one specimen sequenced in a study of Ad26.COV2.S vaccination and SARS-CoV-2 variants. The treatment here: some 20 received Ad26.COV2.S at low or high dose, single or two shots; 5 received placebo; per-sample allocation not given. The samples date from day 63 after the first vaccine or placebo injection. Some clones are missing from TCRdb's copy, which holds only in-frame ones; the method was immunoSEQ multiplex PCR. The data contain about 350,000 clones, approximately 86% of them singletons. This specimen consisted of peripheral blood, obtained in a trial of Ad26.COV2.S vaccine versus placebo. All receptors come from a person between 18 and 65 years old who received the Ad26.COV2.S COVID-19 vaccine or a placebo.

The chain is built from TRBV4-3 and TRBJ2-7; D possibly matches TRBD1 or TRBD2 (5 bases each). The germline CDR1 and CDR2 sequences are LGHNA and YSLEER. The CDR3 runs to 16 residues. The ends were cut back, 0 bases at V and 0 bases at J, with 12 bases in the middle. The chain's CDR3 is CASSQDLGVSSYEQYF. As DNA, the CDR3 is TGCGCCAGCAGCCAAGATCTGGGGGTTAGCTCCTACGAGCAGTACTTC.

Of note for this clone: Other DNA sequences in the same sample also yield this CDR3. The chain links TRBV28 to TRBJ1-5, with 7 nucleotides matching TRBD1. V shed 5 bases and J 2 bases; nucleotides not matched to a gene: 3. Germline CDR1 is MDHEN and CDR2 is SYDVKM. The CDR3 has 14 amino acids. The CDR3 DNA sequence: TGTGCCAGCAGTCCCGGGACAGGCAATCAGCCCCAGCATTTT. It yields the protein CASSPGTGNQPQHF.

This chain joins TRBV9 and TRBJ2-7; 13 nucleotides agree with TRBD2. Trimming cost V 3 bases and J 5 bases; bases outside gene matches: 8. Germline V CDR1 and CDR2: SGDLS, YYNGEE. CDR3 length equals 16 residues. CDR3 sequence: CASSAGLAGVYDEQYF. The CDR3 nucleotides are TGTGCCAGCAGCGCCGGACTAGCGGGAGTTTATGACGAGCAGTACTTC.

CDR3 region: CASTTPGHGYTF. In DNA form, the CDR3 reads TGTGCCAGTACAACACCGGGGCATGGCTACACCTTC. V usage is TRBV19 and J usage is TRBJ1-2, with D possibly TRBD1 on 5 matching bases. V lost 7 bases to trimming and J lost 6 bases, with 12 bases between them. Germline CDR1 is LNHDA and CDR2 is SQIVND (reference sequence). CDR3 length: 12 amino acids. Full variable domain (remainder filled in from reference TRBV19 and TRBJ1-2): DGGITQSPKYLFRKEGQNVTLSCEQNLNHDAMYWYRQDPGQGLRLIYYSQIVNDFQKGDIAEGYSVSREKKESFPLTVTSAQKNPTAFYLCASTTPGHGYTFGSGTRLTVV.

The J gene is TRBJ2-1, the V gene TRBV6-2 or TRBV6-3, with 13 bases identical to TRBD2. The V and J ends lost 2 bases and 7 bases, in that order; junction bases with no gene match: 8. The CDR3 is made up of 17 amino acids. Germline loops: CDR1 MNHEY, CDR2 SVGEGT. CDR3 bases: TGTGCCAGCAGTTACCCCTCACTAGCGGGGGGGCGGAATGAGCAGTTCTTC. Residues: CASSYPSLAGGRNEQFF.

The chain carries TRBV6-5 and TRBJ1-4, with no clear D. The CDR3 is made up of 14 amino acids. CDR1 and CDR2 from the germline V gene are MNHEY and SVGAGI. Trimming shortened V by 8 bases and J by 5 bases, and 15 bases separated the two germline ends. CDR3 DNA sequence: TGTGCCAGCGGATCACAGTATATCAATGAAAAACTGTTTTTT. Translation: CASGSQYINEKLFF.

By its share, this clone is medium-sized. Other DNA sequences in the same sample also yield this CDR3. This chain joins TRBV9 and TRBJ1-3; tentative D call: TRBD1 (5 bases). Looked up from germline, CDR1 is SGDLS and CDR2 is YYNGEE. The CDR3 extends over 13 amino acids. Between the trimmed V and J ends, which lost 0 bases and 4 bases, there was a span of 5 bases. The chain's CDR3 is CASSVGDGNTIYF. The DNA of the CDR3 is TGTGCCAGCAGCGTAGGGGACGGAAACACCATATATTTT.

The gene calls are TRBV18 and TRBJ1-3; D is unclear. Germline V CDR1 and CDR2: KGHSH, LQKENI. The CDR3 extends over 15 amino acids. Trimming removed 4 bases from V and 0 bases from J, with 10 bases in between. CDR3 nucleotides: TGTGCCAGCTCACTTGACACCACCTCTGGAAACACCATATATTTT. This codes for CASSLDTTSGNTIYF.

The V and J genes are TRBV24-1 and TRBJ2-5, with TRBD1 identical over 9 bases. Germline CDR1 KGHDR, CDR2 SFDVKD. The CDR3 totals 16 residues. J gave up 4 bases and V 2 bases, and 7 bases lay outside the gene matches. The CDR3 reads CATSDSRQGVGETQYF. In nucleotides, the CDR3 is TGTGCCACCAGTGATTCCCGACAGGGGGTTGGAGAGACCCAGTACTTC.